This TCR beta chain was captured in a study of T cells in Graves' hyperthyroidism and ophthalmopathy. General observations from the study: Model-based prediction identified ophthalmopathy a median 6.5 months prior to its onset. Among thyroid clonotypes expanded above 0.001, most also appeared in blood.

The CDR3 regions of TCR beta were amplified from RNA transcripts. In the first-round RT-PCR of the TCR CDR3, the HTBI primer set was used. Via MiXCR, TCRdb re-called the multiplex PCR reads, giving one row per CDR3 protein. There are roughly 500,000 distinct CDR3 sequences in the sample; roughly 45% occur only once, and around two fifths lies in the top ten. Exclusions: uncontrolled infection, other autoimmune disease, pregnancy, lactation. Diagnosis rested on symptoms, serum thyroxine and TRAb, thyroid ultrasound, and orbital computed tomography. Comment on this clonotype: Its antigen is still unknown.

This receptor was obtained from an adult woman with Graves' disease, either hyperthyroidism or ophthalmopathy (not recorded which). The sequenced sample was peripheral blood or thyroid tissue (not recorded which).

The CDR3 bases are TGTGCCAGCAGCCTAACGACAGAGAACACTGAAGCTTTCTTT. Its protein product is CASSLTTENTEAFF. The chain is built from TRBV16 and TRBJ1-1; D perhaps matches TRBD1 (5 bases). Germline CDR1 KGHSY, CDR2 FQNENV. This CDR3 is 14 amino acids long. The germline V and J ends were trimmed by 4 bases and 1 base, with 10 bases remaining between them.